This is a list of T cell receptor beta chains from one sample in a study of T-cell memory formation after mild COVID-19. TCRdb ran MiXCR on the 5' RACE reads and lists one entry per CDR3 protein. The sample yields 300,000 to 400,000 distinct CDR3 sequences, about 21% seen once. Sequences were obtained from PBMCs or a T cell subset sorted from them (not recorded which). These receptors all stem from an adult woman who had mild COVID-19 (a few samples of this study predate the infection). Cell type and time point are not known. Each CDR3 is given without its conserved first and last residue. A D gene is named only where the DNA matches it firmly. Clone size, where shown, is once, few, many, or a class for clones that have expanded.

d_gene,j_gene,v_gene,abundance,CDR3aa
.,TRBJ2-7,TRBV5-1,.,ASSLRAYIASYEQY
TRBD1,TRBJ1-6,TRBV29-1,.,SAREGQAGSPLH
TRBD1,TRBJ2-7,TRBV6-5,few,ASSSHLTGGAYEQY
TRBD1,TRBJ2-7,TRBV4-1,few,ASSPDRDRGAYEQY
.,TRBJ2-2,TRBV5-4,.,ASSFGRPPWELF
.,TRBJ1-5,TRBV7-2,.,ASSFKSGGSNQPQH
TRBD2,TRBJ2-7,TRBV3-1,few,ASSQTSGTYEQY
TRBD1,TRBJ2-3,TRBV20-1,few,SARKDRAGDTQY
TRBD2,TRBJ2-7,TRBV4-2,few,ASSQDQAGVTYEQY
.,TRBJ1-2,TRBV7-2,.,ASSFGRLANYGYT
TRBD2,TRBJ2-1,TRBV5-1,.,ASSSGVGGNEQF
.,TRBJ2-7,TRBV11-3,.,ASSFAPGAYEQY
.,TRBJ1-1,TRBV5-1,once,ASSLEGVAEAF
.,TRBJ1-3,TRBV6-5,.,ASSRTGSGNTIY